The T cell receptor (beta chain) described here comes from a study of cytomegalovirus exposure and HLA in healthy donors. Whole-study results and caveats: DRB1 had the most TCR associations and HLA-C the fewest, a later analysis found, with rates varying by HLA locus. Reportedly, diagnosis of cytomegalovirus status by the classifier showed high specificity and sensitivity.

This CDR3 has 14 residues. Trimming shortened V by 6 bases and J by 3 bases, and 12 bases separated the two germline ends. Germline CDR1 and CDR2: ENHRY and SYGVKD. Regarding this clone: Its cognate antigen is unknown.

The PCR employed 60 Vbeta primers together with 13 Jbeta primers. Assay used: immunoSEQ multiplex PCR; TCRdb lists only in-frame clones, some missing. The sample carries roughly 100,000 clones, under 85% recorded once. These donors counted as nominally healthy when sampled, but unrecorded immune exposures were likely. This TCR derives from a middle-aged woman in good health and CMV-seropositive. Sequenced material: PBMCs. The V call is TRBV10-3, the J call TRBJ1-5; D gene ambiguous. CDR3: CAIRGTEVNQPQHF. The CDR3 region has the DNA TGTGCCATCAGGGGTACGGAGGTCAATCAGCCCCAGCATTTT.